The entry below describes one T cell receptor beta chain. Germline V gene sequence: CDR1 LGHNA, CDR2 YNFKEQ. Trimming shortened V by 1 base and J by 5 bases, and 11 bases separated the two germline ends. The CDR3 loop spans 14 amino acids. As handled by the study authors: Reference gene primer amplification yielded estimated nucleated cell counts. Sequenced by immunoSEQ multiplex PCR; TCRdb stores in-frame clones only, minus some. Clone size and the V and J calls come from that table; the DNA yielded D and trimming. Of tens of thousands of clones in the sample, about 86% were seen once. This entry comes from a study of blood T cell repertoires in COVID-19.

What was sequenced was peripheral blood. The sequence was collected from a man older than 75 with COVID-19, enrolled during active disease. This chain joins TRBV4-2 and TRBJ1-1; D is perhaps TRBD1 (5 bases). CDR3 in DNA: TGTGCCAGCAGCCAAGTGGGGGGGAGAACTGAAGCTTTCTTT. Protein product: CASSQVGGRTEAFF.